These 17 T cell receptor beta chains share one sample of origin, sequenced in a study of blood T cell repertoires in COVID-19. Clones were sequenced by immunoSEQ multiplex PCR, and TCRdb holds only the in-frame ones, with some missing. Of under 150,000 clones detected, roughly 84% appear once; the ten largest clones hold around 3.9%. The specimen was PBMCs or T cells enriched from blood (not recorded which). Source of these receptors: a man aged 45-65 years in a cohort exposed to, infected with or recovered from COVID-19 (not recorded which).

This chain links TRBV13 with TRBJ1-2; 8 positions match TRBD1. This CDR3 has 14 amino acids. With 5 bases clipped from V and 8 bases from J, the junction kept 10 bases outside the gene matches. Germline V gives CDR1 PRHDT, CDR2 FYEKMQ (reference sequence). CDR3 in amino acids: CASSPPLGQGGYTF. For the CDR3, the DNA is TGTGCCAGCAGCCCTCCCCTCGGACAGGGAGGCTACACCTTC.

This chain's CDR3 is CASSEQGSYNEQFF. DNA for the CDR3: TGTGCCAGCAGTGAACAGGGCTCCTACAATGAGCAGTTCTTC. The chain couples TRBV6-1 to TRBJ2-1; possibly TRBD1 for D (5 bases). The CDR3 spans 14 residues. Germline V gene data show CDR1 as MNHNS and CDR2 as SASEGT. V was clipped by 2 bases and J by 0 bases, with 5 bases between them.

This clone appeared a single time. This chain connects TRBV7-2 to TRBJ2-7; perhaps TRBD2 as D (6 bases). Germline values: CDR1 SGHTA, CDR2 FQGNSA. The V end lost 5 bases, the J end lost 3 bases, and 14 bases lay between the germline ends. The CDR3 has 14 amino acids. In DNA, the CDR3 is TGTGCCAGCAGCCCGCGGGACGGATACTACGAGCAGTACTTC. Its translation is CASSPRDGYYEQYF.

The J gene is TRBJ1-5, the V gene TRBV19; 9 bases fit TRBD1. CDR3 size: 15 residues. After removal of 7 bases from V and 5 bases from J, the junction contained 9 bases not matched to a gene. Germline V gene data show CDR1 as LNHDA and CDR2 as SQIVND (reference sequence). The CDR3: CASKPTTGGYQPQHF. The DNA of the CDR3 is TGTGCCAGTAAACCGACGACAGGGGGATATCAGCCCCAGCATTTT.

This chain joins TRBV28 and TRBJ2-7; 8 bases match TRBD1. Per the germline V gene, CDR1 is MDHEN and CDR2 is SYDVKM. This CDR3 has 15 residues. The ends lost 6 bases at V and 6 bases at J; junction bases unmatched: 13. The CDR3 DNA sequence: TGTGCCAGCAGGGGGACCGGACAGGGTTTGGGCGAGCAGTACTTC. The encoded protein is CASRGTGQGLGEQYF.

The chain combines TRBV28 with TRBJ2-7; perhaps TRBD1 as D (5 bases). Looked up from germline, CDR1 is MDHEN and CDR2 is SYDVKM. The length of the CDR3 is 16 residues. The V and J ends lost 3 bases and 2 bases respectively, with 17 bases between them. The CDR3 protein is CASSFRIDSLTYEQYF. The CDR3 DNA is TGTGCCAGCAGTTTTCGCATTGACAGCCTTACCTACGAGCAGTACTTC.

V and J are TRBV28 and TRBJ2-7; no firm D call. The CDR3 consists of 14 residues. CDR1 is MDHEN, CDR2 SYDVKM, per germline. V was clipped by 1 base and J by 0 bases, with 7 bases between them. The CDR3 nucleotides are TGTGCCAGCAGTTTATACGGGTACTCCTACGAGCAGTACTTC. It yields the protein CASSLYGYSYEQYF. Supplemented by reference TRBV28 and TRBJ2-7, the full variable domain reads DVKVTQSSRYLVKRTGEKVFLECVQDMDHENMFWYRQDPGLGLRLIYFSYDVKMKEKGDIPEGYSVSREKKERFSLILESASTNQTSMYLCASSLYGYSYEQYFGPGTRLTVT.

The genes are TRBV11-2 and TRBJ2-7, with D perhaps matching TRBD2 (6 bases). V was shortened by 8 bases and J by 2 bases, with 13 bases between the two germline ends. CDR1 and CDR2 (germline): SGHAT, FQNNGV. This CDR3 contains 13 residues. The DNA of the CDR3 is TGTGCCAGCCGCGGAGGGGAAACCTACGAGCAGTACTTC. Its translation is CASRGGETYEQYF.

The rearrangement links TRBV29-1 to TRBJ1-1, with D maybe TRBD1 (5 bases). Germline loops: CDR1 SQVTM, CDR2 ANQGSEA. This CDR3 is built from 15 residues. V was trimmed by 6 bases and J by 1 base, leaving 18 bases between them. The CDR3: CSVTLIDRPNTEAFF. The CDR3 DNA reads as TGCAGCGTAACCCTCATTGACAGACCGAACACTGAAGCTTTCTTT.

The V and J genes are TRBV5-1 and TRBJ2-1, with D perhaps matching TRBD1 (6 bases). Between the trimmed V and J ends, which lost 5 bases and 2 bases, there was a span of 17 bases. The CDR3 has 16 amino acids. Per germline, CDR1 SGHRS and CDR2 YFSETQ. CDR3 DNA sequence: TGCGCCAGCAGTCCCGGACAGAATAATGCCTACAATGAGCAGTTCTTC. Translation gives CASSPGQNNAYNEQFF.

The chain is built from TRBV6-1 and TRBJ2-7; D may be TRBD2 (5 bases). V shed 3 bases and J shed 4 bases, with 13 bases lying between them. Germline V gene sequence: CDR1 MNHNS, CDR2 SASEGT. This CDR3 comprises 14 residues. The CDR3 region is CASSEGLGAYEQYF. The CDR3 region has the DNA TGTGCCAGCAGTGAGGGATTGGGAGCGTACGAGCAGTACTTC.

This chain uses TRBV27 with TRBJ1-3; 9 bases map to TRBD1. Germline trimming cut 5 bases from V and 1 base from J; bases unmatched to any gene: 6. The CDR3 loop spans 16 amino acids. The germline gives CDR1 MNHEY, CDR2 SMNVEV (reference sequence). As DNA, the CDR3 is TGTGCCAGCAGTACCACAGGGGGCGCGTCTGGAAACACCATATATTTT. Translated, it gives CASSTTGGASGNTIYF.

The V call is TRBV5-1, the J call TRBJ2-5, with 7 bases fitting TRBD2. Germline trimming cut 1 base from V and 3 bases from J; bases unmatched to any gene: 6. The V gene's germline CDR1 is SGHRS and CDR2 YFSETQ. The CDR3 extends over 15 amino acids. The CDR3 nucleotides read TGCGCCAGCAGCTTGTTCACCCGGGGGGAAGAGACCCAGTACTTC. Amino acids: CASSLFTRGEETQYF.

This chain connects TRBV11-2 to TRBJ1-1, with 11 bases aligning to TRBD1. J gave up 5 bases and V 5 bases, and 4 bases lay outside the gene matches. The V gene's germline CDR1 is SGHAT and CDR2 FQNNGV. The CDR3 is made up of 14 amino acids. The CDR3 nucleotides are TGTGCCAGCAGCGGACAGGGGGCGGGAACTGAAGCTTTCTTT. Protein product: CASSGQGAGTEAFF.

Here the CDR3 DNA reads TGTGCCAGCAGCGGCGAAGGGGACAGGGTGTCCGAGCAGTACTTC. This gives the protein CASSGEGDRVSEQYF. The chain uses TRBV7-2 and TRBJ2-7, with 9 bases lining up with TRBD1. Unmatched junction bases numbered 11, after V lost 5 bases and J lost 6 bases. The CDR3 is 15 amino acids. From germline, CDR1 is SGHTA and CDR2 FQGNSA.

This chain joins TRBV27 and TRBJ1-1; 7 bases fit TRBD1. V lost 4 bases, J lost 4 bases, and 9 bases stayed unmatched. Germline values: CDR1 MNHEY, CDR2 SMNVEV (reference sequence). CDR3 length: 15 residues. The CDR3 coding sequence is TGTGCCAGCAGTTCACCACCTTGGACAGGCACTGAAGCTTTCTTT. This encodes CASSSPPWTGTEAFF.

This sequence joins TRBV11-2 and TRBJ1-6; D call uncertain. Germline CDR1 reads SGHAT; CDR2 reads FQNNGV. Trimming removed 2 bases at V and 4 bases at J, with 6 bases between. The CDR3 runs 14 residues. Written as DNA, the CDR3 is TGTGCCAGCAGCTTAAGCCTTTATAATTCACCCCTCCACTTT. Amino acid sequence: CASSLSLYNSPLHF.